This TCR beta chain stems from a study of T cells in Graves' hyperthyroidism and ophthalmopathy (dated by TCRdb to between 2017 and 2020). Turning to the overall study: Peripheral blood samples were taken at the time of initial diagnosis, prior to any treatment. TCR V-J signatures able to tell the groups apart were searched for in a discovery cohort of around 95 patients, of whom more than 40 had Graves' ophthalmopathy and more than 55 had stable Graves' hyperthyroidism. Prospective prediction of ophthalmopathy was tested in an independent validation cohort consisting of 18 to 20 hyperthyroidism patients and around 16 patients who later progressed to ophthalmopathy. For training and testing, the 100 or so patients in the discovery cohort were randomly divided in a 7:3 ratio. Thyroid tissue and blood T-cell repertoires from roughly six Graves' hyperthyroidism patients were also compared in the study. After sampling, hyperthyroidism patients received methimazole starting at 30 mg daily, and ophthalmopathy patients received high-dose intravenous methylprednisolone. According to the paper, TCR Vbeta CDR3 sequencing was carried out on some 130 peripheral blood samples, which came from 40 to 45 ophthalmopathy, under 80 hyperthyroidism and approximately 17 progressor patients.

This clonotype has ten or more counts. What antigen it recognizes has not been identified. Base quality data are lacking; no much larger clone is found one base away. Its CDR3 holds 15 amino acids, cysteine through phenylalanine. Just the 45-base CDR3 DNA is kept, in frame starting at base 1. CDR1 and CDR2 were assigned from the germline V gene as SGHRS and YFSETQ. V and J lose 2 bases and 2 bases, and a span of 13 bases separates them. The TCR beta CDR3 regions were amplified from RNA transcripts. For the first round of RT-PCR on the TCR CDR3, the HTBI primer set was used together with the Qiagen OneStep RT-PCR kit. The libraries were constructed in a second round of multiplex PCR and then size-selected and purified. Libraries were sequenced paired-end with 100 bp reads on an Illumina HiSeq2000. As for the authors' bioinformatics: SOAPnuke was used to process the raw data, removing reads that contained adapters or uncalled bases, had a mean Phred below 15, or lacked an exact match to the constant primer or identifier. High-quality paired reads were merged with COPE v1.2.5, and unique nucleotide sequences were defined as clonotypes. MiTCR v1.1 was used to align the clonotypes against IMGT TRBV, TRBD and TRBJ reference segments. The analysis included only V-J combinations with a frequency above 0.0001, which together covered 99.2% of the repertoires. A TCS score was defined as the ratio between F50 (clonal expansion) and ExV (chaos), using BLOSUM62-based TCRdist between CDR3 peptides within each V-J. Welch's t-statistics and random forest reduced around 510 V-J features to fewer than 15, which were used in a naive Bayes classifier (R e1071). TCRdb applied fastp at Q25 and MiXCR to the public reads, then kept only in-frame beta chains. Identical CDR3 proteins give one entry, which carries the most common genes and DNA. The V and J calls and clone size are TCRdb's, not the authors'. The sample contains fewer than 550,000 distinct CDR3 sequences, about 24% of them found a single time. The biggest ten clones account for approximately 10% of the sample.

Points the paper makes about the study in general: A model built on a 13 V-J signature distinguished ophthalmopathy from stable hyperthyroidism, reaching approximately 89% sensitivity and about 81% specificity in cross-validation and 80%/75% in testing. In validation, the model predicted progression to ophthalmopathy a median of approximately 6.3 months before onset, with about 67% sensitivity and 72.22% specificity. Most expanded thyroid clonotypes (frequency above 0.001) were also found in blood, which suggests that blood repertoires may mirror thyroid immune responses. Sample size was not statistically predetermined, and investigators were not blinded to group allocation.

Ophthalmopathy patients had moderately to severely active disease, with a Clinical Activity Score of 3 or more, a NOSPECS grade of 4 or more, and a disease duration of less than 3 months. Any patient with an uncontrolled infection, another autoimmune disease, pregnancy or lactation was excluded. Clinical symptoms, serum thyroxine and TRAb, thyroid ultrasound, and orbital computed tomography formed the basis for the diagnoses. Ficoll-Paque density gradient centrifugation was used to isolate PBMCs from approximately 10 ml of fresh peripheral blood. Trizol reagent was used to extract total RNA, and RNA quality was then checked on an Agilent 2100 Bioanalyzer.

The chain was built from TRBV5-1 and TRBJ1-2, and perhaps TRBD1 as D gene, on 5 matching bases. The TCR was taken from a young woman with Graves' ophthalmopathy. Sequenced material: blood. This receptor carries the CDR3 CASSFSGATNYGYTF. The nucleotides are TGCGCCAGCAGCTTTTCCGGGGCTACAAACTATGGCTACACCTTC.